These T cell receptor beta chains were read from a single sample in a study of CD4 T cells in relation to SARS-CoV-2 and coronaviruses. Method: immunoSEQ multiplex PCR; TCRdb's copy keeps in-frame clones and lacks some. This table has tens of thousands of clones, more than 60% appearing once. Their cognate antigens are unknown. The material sequenced was memory CD4+ T cells from PBMCs, cultured in vitro. Receptor source: an adult with COVID-19. The CDR3 runs from the conserved cysteine through the conserved F or W. D genes are given only for firm matches. Some rows mark clone size as missing; the rest say once, few, many or name a class of expanded clone.

d_gene	abundance	v_gene	j_gene	CDR3aa	CDR3nt
NA	few	TRBV29-1	TRBJ1-5	CSVASPPGLSQPQHF	TGCAGCGTTGCCAGCCCTCCGGGACTGTCTCAGCCCCAGCATTTT
NA	NA	TRBV7-7	TRBJ2-3	CASSLNGKSTDTQYF	TGTGCTAGCAGCTTAAACGGGAAGAGCACAGATACGCAGTATTTT
TRBD1	NA	TRBV28	TRBJ2-2	CASSRQGDTGELFF	TGTGCCAGCAGTCGACAGGGCGACACCGGGGAGCTGTTTTTT
TRBD1	NA	TRBV24-1	TRBJ1-5	CATSEDRASSNQPQHF	TGTGCCACCAGTGAGGACAGGGCGTCAAGCAATCAGCCCCAGCATTTT
NA	NA	TRBV2	TRBJ1-1	CASSDLGVNTEAFF	TGTGCCAGCAGTGATCTGGGGGTGAACACTGAAGCTTTCTTT
TRBD2	few	TRBV28	TRBJ2-1	CASNPGGYNEQFF	TGTGCCAGCAACCCGGGGGGGTACAATGAGCAGTTCTTC
TRBD1	NA	TRBV6-4	TRBJ2-3	CASSDSTGSTDTQYF	TGTGCCAGCAGTGACTCGACAGGGAGCACAGATACGCAGTATTTT
TRBD2	few	TRBV27	TRBJ2-7	CASRRERGSYEQYF	TGTGCCAGCAGAAGAGAGCGGGGCTCCTACGAGCAGTACTTC
TRBD1	once	TRBV28	TRBJ2-1	CASIIPGQGNNEQFF	TGTGCCAGCATTATTCCGGGACAGGGTAACAATGAGCAGTTCTTC
TRBD1	NA	TRBV14	TRBJ2-3	CASSPGGLPTDTQYF	TGTGCCAGCAGCCCAGGGGGCCTCCCCACAGATACGCAGTATTTT
TRBD2	NA	TRBV9	TRBJ2-2	CASSVLAGGNTGELFF	TGTGCCAGCAGCGTACTAGCGGGAGGGAACACCGGGGAGCTGTTTTTT
TRBD1	NA	TRBV28	TRBJ2-7	CASTPTGSSYEQYF	TGTGCCAGCACTCCGACAGGGAGCTCCTACGAGCAGTACTTC
TRBD2	NA	TRBV28	TRBJ2-1	CASSRDYGSYNEQFF	TGTGCCAGCAGTCGGGACTACGGATCCTACAATGAGCAGTTCTTC
NA	NA	TRBV3-1/TRBV3-2	TRBJ2-5	CASSLGGWETQYF	TGTGCCAGCAGCTTAGGGGGGTGGGAGACCCAGTACTTC
NA	NA	TRBV5-1	TRBJ2-1	CASSLDSYIRFF	TGCGCCAGCAGCTTGGATTCTTATATTCGGTTCTTC
NA	NA	TRBV5-1	TRBJ1-4	CASRELGFEKEKLFF	TGCGCCAGCAGAGAACTGGGGTTTGAGAAAGAAAAACTGTTTTTT
NA	NA	TRBV4-3	TRBJ2-5	CASSAGSGQETQYF	TGCGCCAGCAGCGCCGGGTCAGGGCAAGAGACCCAGTACTTC
TRBD1	NA	TRBV7-9	TRBJ1-1	CASSSQGANTEAFF	TGTGCCAGCAGCTCACAGGGGGCGAACACTGAAGCTTTCTTT
TRBD2	NA	TRBV30	TRBJ2-1	CAWSTGLAGAYNEQFF	TGTGCCTGGTCTACGGGACTAGCGGGAGCCTACAATGAGCAGTTCTTC
NA	NA	TRBV11-2	TRBJ2-7	CASSLWREQYF	TGTGCCAGCAGTCTCTGGCGCGAGCAGTACTTC
NA	NA	TRBV10-1	TRBJ2-3	CASSQMAGADTQYF	TGCGCCAGCAGCCAAATGGCAGGCGCGGATACGCAGTATTTT
TRBD1	NA	TRBV6-5	TRBJ1-1	CASSPDRVGTEAFF	TGTGCCAGCAGTCCGGACAGGGTGGGCACTGAAGCTTTCTTT